The 4 T cell receptor beta chains below all came from one sample that was sequenced in a study of blood T cell repertoires in COVID-19. Data came from immunoSEQ multiplex PCR; TCRdb stores just in-frame clones and leaves some out. This sample yields around 290,000 clones, of which around 90% are seen a single time; around 1% belongs to the top ten. Source material: PBMCs or T cells enriched from blood (not recorded which). The receptor set was obtained from a woman aged 30 to 39 who had recovered from COVID-19.

The genes are TRBV6-2 or TRBV6-3 and TRBJ2-3, with D tentatively TRBD2 (7 bases). Trimming took off 2 bases at V and 5 bases at J, with 17 bases between the two ends. The CDR3 length is 16 residues. Germline V gene data show CDR1 as MNHEY and CDR2 as SVGEGT. The CDR3 protein is CASSYVTGGVEDTQYF. CDR3 nucleotides: TGTGCCAGCAGTTACGTCACGGGGGGCGTTGAAGATACGCAGTATTTT.

This chain uses TRBV3-1 (or the pseudogene TRBV3-2) with TRBJ2-1, with 12 bases that match TRBD2. After removal of 4 bases from V and 0 bases from J, the junction contained 13 bases not matched to a gene. Germline CDR1 is LGHDT and CDR2 is YNNKEL (reference sequence). The CDR3 has 20 amino acids. In nucleotides, the CDR3 is TGTGCCAGCAGCCGAGGGGTACTAGCGGGGGGTCCCCCCTCCTACAATGAGCAGTTCTTC. This gives the protein CASSRGVLAGGPPSYNEQFF.

The rearrangement uses TRBV7-6 and TRBJ2-5; D gene uncertain. This CDR3 is 16 amino acids long. Germline V lookup: CDR1 SGHVS, CDR2 FNYEAQ. V lost 1 base and J 5 bases, leaving 17 bases between the germline ends. The CDR3 DNA sequence: TGTGCCAGCAGCTTAGGGTACCGCGGCCCCCAGGAGACCCAGTACTTC. Amino acid sequence: CASSLGYRGPQETQYF.

The J gene is TRBJ2-5, the V gene TRBV11-3, with TRBD2 identical over 9 bases. The trim removed 1 base at V and 2 bases at J, leaving 5 bases unmatched. This CDR3 region has 16 residues. Germline V lookup: CDR1 SGHNT, CDR2 YENEEA. The CDR3 coding sequence is TGTGCCAGCAGCTTAGGTGCGACTAGCGGACAAGAGACCCAGTACTTC. Residues: CASSLGATSGQETQYF.